This TCR beta chain was obtained from a study of read filtering for tumor transcriptome and immune sequencing. Study at large: Per sample, TCR-region reads ranged about 3.5 to 11 million by IR-seq, roughly 85 to 1273 by RNA-seq. Study results and caveats: In IR-seq, single-read clonotypes were about 80% of clonotypes but around 4% of reads. Dropping single-read clonotypes raised IR-seq and RNA-seq shared-clonotype correlation.

Many counts were recorded for this clonotype. Antigen unknown. The CDR3 covers 15 residues. Germline-derived CDR1 and CDR2 are SEHNR and FQNEAQ (reference sequence). Trimming stripped 1 base from V and 1 base from J, with 10 bases between. This library used around 400 ng RNA and molecular barcoded adaptors spanning alpha/delta and beta/gamma chains. TCRdb reprocessed the reads via MiXCR and lists one record per CDR3 protein. The table has more than 100,000 distinct CDR3 sequences, around 13% seen once; the top ten hold 8.4%. The sequence was collected from a donor over 35 with multiple myeloma. The chain is built from TRBV7-9 and TRBJ1-1; D unclear. Sequencing was performed on a population of CD138-negative cells sorted from bone marrow. CDR3 DNA sequence: TGTGCCAGCAGCTTAGGACACCTATCGAACACTGAAGCTTTCTTT. The encoded protein is CASSLGHLSNTEAFF.